The source of this T cell receptor (beta chain) is a study of graft-versus-host responses after intestinal transplantation. Study in general: The study gave all recipients anti-thymocyte globulin induction, then tacrolimus and steroids for two to three years.

The table came from immunoSEQ multiplex PCR; TCRdb's copy has only in-frame clones and leaves some out. The table has around 39,000 clones, just under 90% seen once; the top ten hold approximately 7.1%. The sequence came from a human patient who received an intestinal transplant, so some T cells may come from the graft donor. The source material was PBMCs, sampled about 270 days after transplant.

DNA of the CDR3: TGTGCCAGCTCTCCTAGCACAGATACGCAGTATTTT. It codes for CASSPSTDTQYF. This rearrangement joins TRBV18 to TRBJ2-3; D not certain. Deletions cut 6 bases from V and 0 bases from J, with 4 bases between. The CDR3 covers 12 residues. Germline V gene data show CDR1 as KGHSH and CDR2 as LQKENI.